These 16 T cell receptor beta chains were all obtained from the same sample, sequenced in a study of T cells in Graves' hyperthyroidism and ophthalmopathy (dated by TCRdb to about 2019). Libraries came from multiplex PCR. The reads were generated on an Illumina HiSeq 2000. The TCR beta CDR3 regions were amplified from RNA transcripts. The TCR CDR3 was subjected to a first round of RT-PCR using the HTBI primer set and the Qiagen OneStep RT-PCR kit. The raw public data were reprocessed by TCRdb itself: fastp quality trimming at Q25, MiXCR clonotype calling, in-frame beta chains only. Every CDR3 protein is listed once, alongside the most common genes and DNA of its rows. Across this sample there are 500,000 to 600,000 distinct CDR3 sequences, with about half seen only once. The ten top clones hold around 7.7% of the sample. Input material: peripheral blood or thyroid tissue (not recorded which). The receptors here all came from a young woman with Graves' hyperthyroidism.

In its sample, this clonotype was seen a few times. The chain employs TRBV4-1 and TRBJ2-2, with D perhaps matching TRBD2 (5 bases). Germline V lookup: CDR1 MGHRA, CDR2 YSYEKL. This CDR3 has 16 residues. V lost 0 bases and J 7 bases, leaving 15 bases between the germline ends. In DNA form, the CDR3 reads TGCGCCAGCAGCCAAGACGCGGGCTTGCCGGGCGGGGAGCTGTTTTTT. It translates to CASSQDAGLPGGELFF.

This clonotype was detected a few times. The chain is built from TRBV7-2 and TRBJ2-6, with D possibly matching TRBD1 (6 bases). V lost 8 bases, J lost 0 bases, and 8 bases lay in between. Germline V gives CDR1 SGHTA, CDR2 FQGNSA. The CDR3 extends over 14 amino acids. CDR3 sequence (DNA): TGTGCCAGCCGAGGGGGCTCTGGGGCCAACGTCCTGACTTTC. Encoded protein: CASRGGSGANVLTF. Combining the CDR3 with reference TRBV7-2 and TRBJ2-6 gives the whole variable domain GAGVSQSPSNKVTEKGKDVELRCDPISGHTALYWYRQSLGQGLEFLIYFQGNSAPDKSGLPSDRFSAERTGGSVSTLTIQRTQQEDSAVYLCASRGGSGANVLTFGAGSRLTVL.

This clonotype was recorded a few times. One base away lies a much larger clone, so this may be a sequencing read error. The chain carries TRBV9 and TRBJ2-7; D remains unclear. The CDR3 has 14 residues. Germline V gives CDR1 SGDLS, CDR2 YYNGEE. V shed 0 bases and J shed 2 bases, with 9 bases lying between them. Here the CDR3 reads CASSVGPATYEQYF. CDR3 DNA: TGTGCCAGCAGCGTAGGGCCGGCGACCTACGAGCAGTACTTC.

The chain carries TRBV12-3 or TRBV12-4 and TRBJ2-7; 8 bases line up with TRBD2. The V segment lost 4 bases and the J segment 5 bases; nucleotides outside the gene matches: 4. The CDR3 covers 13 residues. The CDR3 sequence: CASSYPGGNEQYF. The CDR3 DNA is TGTGCCAGCAGTTACCCGGGAGGGAACGAGCAGTACTTC.

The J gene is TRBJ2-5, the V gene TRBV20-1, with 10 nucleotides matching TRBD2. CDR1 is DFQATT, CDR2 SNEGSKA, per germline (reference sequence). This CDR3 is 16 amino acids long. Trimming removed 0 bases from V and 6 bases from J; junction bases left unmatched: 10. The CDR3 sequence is CSARDTASGREKTQYF. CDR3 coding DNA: TGCAGTGCTAGAGATACGGCTAGCGGGAGAGAGAAGACCCAGTACTTC.

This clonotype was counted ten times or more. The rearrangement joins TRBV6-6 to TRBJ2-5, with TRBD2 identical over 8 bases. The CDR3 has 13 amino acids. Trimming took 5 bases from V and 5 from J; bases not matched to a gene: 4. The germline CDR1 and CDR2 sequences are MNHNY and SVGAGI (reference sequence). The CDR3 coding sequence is TGTGCCAGCAGTGGGACTAGTAAGGAGACCCAGTACTTC. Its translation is CASSGTSKETQYF.

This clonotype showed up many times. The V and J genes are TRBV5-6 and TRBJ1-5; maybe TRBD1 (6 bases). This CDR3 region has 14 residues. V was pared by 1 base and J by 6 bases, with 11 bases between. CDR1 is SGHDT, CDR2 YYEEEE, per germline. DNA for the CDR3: TGTGCCAGCAGCTTGCCAGGGGAGGGTCAGCCCCAGCATTTT. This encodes CASSLPGEGQPQHF.

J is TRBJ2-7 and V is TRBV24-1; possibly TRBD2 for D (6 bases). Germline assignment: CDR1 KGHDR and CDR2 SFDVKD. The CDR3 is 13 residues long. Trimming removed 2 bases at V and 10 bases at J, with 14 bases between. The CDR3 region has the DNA TGTGCCACCAGTGATTCCCCCCGGGAGACACAGTACTTC. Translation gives CATSDSPRETQYF.

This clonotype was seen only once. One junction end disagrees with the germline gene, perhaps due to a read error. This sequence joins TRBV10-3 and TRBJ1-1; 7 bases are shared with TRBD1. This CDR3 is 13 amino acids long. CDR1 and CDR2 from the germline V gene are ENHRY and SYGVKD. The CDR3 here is CAISTTGNTEASF. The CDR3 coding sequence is TGTGCCATCAGTACGACAGGGAACACTGAAGCTTCCTTT.

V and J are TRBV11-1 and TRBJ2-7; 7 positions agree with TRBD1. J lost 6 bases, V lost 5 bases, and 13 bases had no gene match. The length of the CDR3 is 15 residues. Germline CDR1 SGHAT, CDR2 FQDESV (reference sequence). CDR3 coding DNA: TGTGCCAGCAGCGCTTACAGGGGAACAAACGGCGAGCAGTACTTC. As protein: CASSAYRGTNGEQYF.

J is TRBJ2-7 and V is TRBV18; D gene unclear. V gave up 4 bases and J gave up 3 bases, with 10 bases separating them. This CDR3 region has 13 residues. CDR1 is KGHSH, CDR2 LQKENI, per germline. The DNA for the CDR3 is TGTGCCAGCTCACACCCGAGACACTACGAGCAGTACTTC. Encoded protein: CASSHPRHYEQYF.

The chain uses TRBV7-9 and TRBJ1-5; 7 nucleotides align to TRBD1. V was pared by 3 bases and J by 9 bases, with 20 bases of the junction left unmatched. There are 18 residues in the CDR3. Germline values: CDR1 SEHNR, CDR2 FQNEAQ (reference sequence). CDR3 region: CASSLRLTGPGGFGPQHF. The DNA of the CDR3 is TGTGCCAGCAGCTTGCGACTGACAGGGCCAGGGGGTTTTGGGCCCCAGCATTTT. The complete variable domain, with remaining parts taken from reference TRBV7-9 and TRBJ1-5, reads DTGVSQNPRHKITKRGQNVTFRCDPISEHNRLYWYRQTLGQGPEFLTYFQNEAQLEKSRLLSDRFSAERPKGSFSTLEIQRTEQGDSAMYLCASSLRLTGPGGFGPQHFGDGTRLSIL.

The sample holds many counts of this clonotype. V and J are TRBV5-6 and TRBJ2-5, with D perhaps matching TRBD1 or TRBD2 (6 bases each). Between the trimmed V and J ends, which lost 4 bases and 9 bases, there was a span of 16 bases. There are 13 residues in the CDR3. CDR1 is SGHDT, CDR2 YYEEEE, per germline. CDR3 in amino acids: CASSVGGMGAQYF. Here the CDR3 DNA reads TGTGCCAGCAGCGTAGGGGGGATGGGGGCCCAGTACTTC.

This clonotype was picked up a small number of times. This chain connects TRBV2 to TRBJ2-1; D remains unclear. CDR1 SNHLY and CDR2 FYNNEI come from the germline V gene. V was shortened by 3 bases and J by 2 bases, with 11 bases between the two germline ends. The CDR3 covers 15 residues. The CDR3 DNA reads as TGTGCCAGCAGTGAGCGCTCAGGCACCTACAATGAGCAGTTCTTC. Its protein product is CASSERSGTYNEQFF.

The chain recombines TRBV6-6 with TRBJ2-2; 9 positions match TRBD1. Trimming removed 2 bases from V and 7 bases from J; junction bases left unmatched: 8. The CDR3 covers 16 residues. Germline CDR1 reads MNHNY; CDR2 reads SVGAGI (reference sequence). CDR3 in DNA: TGTGCCAGCAGTTACCGAGACAGGGGGGGTGGCGGGGAGCTGTTTTTT. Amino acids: CASSYRDRGGGGELFF.

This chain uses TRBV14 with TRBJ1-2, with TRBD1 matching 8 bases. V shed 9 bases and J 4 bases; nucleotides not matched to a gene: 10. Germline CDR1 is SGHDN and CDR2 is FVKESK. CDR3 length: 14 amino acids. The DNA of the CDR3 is TGTGCCAGTATCCGGACAGGGTCGCTCTATGGCTACACCTTC. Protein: CASIRTGSLYGYTF.